This record covers a single T cell receptor beta chain. The antigen remains undetermined. This specimen comes from a study of Graves' ophthalmopathy and Graves' hyperthyroidism. Study-level results: Sensitivity of around 70% and specificity of less than 85% were achieved by the model that predicted ophthalmopathy progression. Blood contained most expanded thyroid clonotypes exceeding 0.001 frequency.

CDR3 regions of TCR beta were amplified from RNA transcripts. HTBI-primed first-round RT-PCR preceded second-round multiplex PCR. MiXCR, applied by TCRdb to the multiplex PCR reads, yields one record per CDR3 protein. The sample holds about 700,000 distinct CDR3 sequences; roughly two fifths are singletons and the top ten take 44%. Every ophthalmopathy donor presented moderate-to-severe activity, CAS ≥3, NOSPECS ≥4 and duration under 3 months. Uncontrolled infections, pregnancy, lactation or other autoimmune diseases led to patient exclusion. Deletions cut 6 bases from V and 9 bases from J, with 18 bases between. Germline-derived CDR1 and CDR2 are SGHAT and FQNNGV. This CDR3 has 15 residues.

V is TRBV11-2 and J is TRBJ1-6; D perhaps matches TRBD1 (5 bases). Sequencing was done on a sample of peripheral blood. The sequence derives from an adult man with Graves' ophthalmopathy. In nucleotides, the CDR3 is TGTGCCAGCAGTTTGGCAGGGAGTGGACTTTCACCCCTCCACTTT. Encoded protein: CASSLAGSGLSPLHF.